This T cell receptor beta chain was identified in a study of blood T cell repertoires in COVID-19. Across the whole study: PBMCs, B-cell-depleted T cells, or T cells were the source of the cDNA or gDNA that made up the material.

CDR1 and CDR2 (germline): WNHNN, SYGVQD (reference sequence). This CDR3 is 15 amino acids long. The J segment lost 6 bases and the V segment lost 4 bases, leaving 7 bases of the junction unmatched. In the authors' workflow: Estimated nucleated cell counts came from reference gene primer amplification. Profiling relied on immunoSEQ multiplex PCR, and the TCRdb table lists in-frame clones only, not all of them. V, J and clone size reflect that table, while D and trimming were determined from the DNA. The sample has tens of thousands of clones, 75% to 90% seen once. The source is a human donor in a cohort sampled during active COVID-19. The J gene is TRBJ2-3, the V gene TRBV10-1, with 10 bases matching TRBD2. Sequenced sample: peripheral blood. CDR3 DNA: TGCGCCAGCAGTGCTCTAGCGGGGGCCCCTGATACGCAGTATTTT. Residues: CASSALAGAPDTQYF.